These T cell receptor beta chains were read from a single sample in a study of blood T cell repertoires in COVID-19. Profiled with immunoSEQ multiplex PCR; TCRdb holds only in-frame clones, not every one. Among about 160,000 clones, 85% were seen once, and the ten largest hold about 3.3%. Sample: peripheral blood. These receptors all come from a human donor with acute or convalescent COVID-19. The donor label of this sample is uncertain. The CDR3 runs from the conserved cysteine through the conserved F or W. Fields, in order: clone size, V gene, J gene, CDR3 protein. Size is stated for part of the rows, as once, few or many counts, or as a class when the clone is expanded.

clone size: -
V gene: TRBV2
J gene: TRBJ1-6
CDR3 protein: CASSEGWSGSSYNSPLHF

clone size: -
V gene: TRBV5-1
J gene: TRBJ2-5
CDR3 protein: CASSLGAKETQYF

clone size: -
V gene: TRBV7-2
J gene: TRBJ1-5
CDR3 protein: CASSLVSGKGQPQHF

clone size: -
V gene: TRBV7-2
J gene: TRBJ1-1
CDR3 protein: CASSLVRAGEAFF

clone size: -
V gene: TRBV7-3
J gene: TRBJ1-1
CDR3 protein: CASSLTATGSPEAFF

clone size: -
V gene: TRBV10-2
J gene: TRBJ2-1
CDR3 protein: CASSESTAGNEQFF

clone size: -
V gene: TRBV5-1
J gene: TRBJ1-4
CDR3 protein: CASSRSGATNEKLFF

clone size: -
V gene: TRBV7-2
J gene: TRBJ2-1
CDR3 protein: CASSFDRGNEQFF

clone size: -
V gene: TRBV18
J gene: TRBJ1-2
CDR3 protein: CASSPGTGGMDGYTF

clone size: -
V gene: TRBV7-2
J gene: TRBJ2-1
CDR3 protein: CASSLRPQGTLTANEQFF

clone size: -
V gene: TRBV2
J gene: TRBJ2-7
CDR3 protein: CASLRARTGTFYEQYF

clone size: -
V gene: TRBV29-1
J gene: TRBJ1-1
CDR3 protein: CSVVMGVNTEAFF

clone size: few
V gene: TRBV11-2
J gene: TRBJ2-7
CDR3 protein: CASSKAGTVANEQYF

clone size: -
V gene: TRBV4-2
J gene: TRBJ2-7
CDR3 protein: CASSPPRLAGGFSYEQYF

clone size: -
V gene: TRBV6-5
J gene: TRBJ1-2
CDR3 protein: CASSYSRYTNYGYTF

clone size: once
V gene: TRBV30
J gene: TRBJ2-4
CDR3 protein: CASKVGAGSNIQYF

clone size: -
V gene: TRBV18
J gene: TRBJ2-2
CDR3 protein: CASSPGTTNTGELFF

clone size: -
V gene: TRBV5-1
J gene: TRBJ1-4
CDR3 protein: CASRGADNEKLFF

clone size: -
V gene: TRBV19
J gene: TRBJ1-5
CDR3 protein: CASSSVWRGNQPQHF

clone size: -
V gene: TRBV2
J gene: TRBJ1-1
CDR3 protein: CASSTRDRGNTEAFF

clone size: -
V gene: TRBV7-3
J gene: TRBJ1-2
CDR3 protein: CASSPGRGQDVYGYTF

clone size: -
V gene: TRBV7-9
J gene: TRBJ1-4
CDR3 protein: CASSLSWTGDSKKLFF

clone size: -
V gene: TRBV6-6
J gene: TRBJ1-2
CDR3 protein: CASTNRDGYTF

clone size: -
V gene: TRBV7-9
J gene: TRBJ1-4
CDR3 protein: CASSFRRTGGEEKLFF

clone size: -
V gene: TRBV7-2
J gene: TRBJ2-7
CDR3 protein: CASSLGRASLIYEQYF

clone size: -
V gene: TRBV18
J gene: TRBJ2-5
CDR3 protein: CASSAIKLTDQETQYF

clone size: -
V gene: TRBV5-1
J gene: TRBJ2-1
CDR3 protein: CASTTAGNEQFF